This T cell receptor (beta chain) emerged from a study of T cells expressing NK-cell markers. Study-wide findings and caveats: The study did not resolve the HCMV specificity of expanded NKG2C+ T cell clones.

Comments on this clonotype: Its antigen is unknown.

The CDR3 is 16 residues long. CDR1 and CDR2 from the germline V gene are SEHNR and FQNEAQ (reference sequence). Using the 5' RACE reads, TCRdb records one entry per CDR3 protein without DNA. The sample totals 300,000 to 450,000 distinct CDR3 sequences. The material sequenced was blood T cells: a sorted CD56 or NKG2C T cell subset, CD4+ or CD8+ T cells, or bulk PBMC T cells (not recorded which). V gene TRBV7-9 combines with J gene TRBJ1-5; absent DNA, TCRdb's TRBD1 call cannot be checked. The receptor was isolated from a man aged 18 to 69 in good health. CDR3 in amino acids: CASSLGGGFGNQPQHF.